This T cell receptor (beta chain) was captured in a study of blood T cell repertoires in COVID-19. From germline, CDR1 is MDHEN and CDR2 SYDVKM. This CDR3 is built from 14 residues. Trimming cost V 7 bases and J 0 bases, with 13 bases left between them. Clones were sequenced by immunoSEQ multiplex PCR, and TCRdb holds only the in-frame ones, with some missing. The repertoire consists of 120,000 to 150,000 clones, with 75% to 90% occurring once and the leading ten covering roughly 3.9%. This TCR was sampled from a man in his forties or fifties in a cohort exposed to, infected with or recovered from COVID-19 (not recorded which). The specimen sequenced was PBMCs or T cells enriched from blood (not recorded which). The chain links TRBV28 to TRBJ2-7; D possibly corresponds to TRBD1 (6 bases). The CDR3 bases are TGTGCCAGCAATCTCTTAGGGGGCTCCTACGAGCAGTACTTC. Its translation: CASNLLGGSYEQYF.